This entry lists 15 T cell receptor beta chains sequenced from one sample in a study of glioma-infiltrating T cells after dendritic cell vaccination. The table came from immunoSEQ multiplex PCR; TCRdb's copy has only in-frame clones and leaves some out. This sample has 90,000 to 110,000 clones, with 90% found just once. Documented time point: after dendritic cell vaccination, including at tumor progression/relapse. The sequenced sample was blood, obtained after dendritic cell vaccination. All receptors derive from a human donor with glioblastoma.

The chain recombines TRBV2 with TRBJ2-6; 16 bases are a match to TRBD2. The germline V gene has CDR1 SNHLY and CDR2 FYNNEI. This CDR3 comprises 19 residues. V was clipped by 1 base and J by 4 bases; unmatched bases: 4. In DNA form, the CDR3 reads TGTGCCAGCAGTGAAGTGGGACTAGCGGGAGGGTTCGGGGCCAACGTCCTGACTTTC. It translates to CASSEVGLAGGFGANVLTF.

V and J are TRBV30 and TRBJ2-1; D gene uncertain. The V gene's germline CDR1 is GTSNPN and CDR2 SVGIG (reference sequence). The V gene lost 0 bases and the J gene lost 8 bases, with 20 bases spanning the gap. There are 16 residues in the CDR3. DNA of the CDR3: TGTGCCTGGAGTGTACCGTCCAGAGGATACGCCGATGAGCAGTTCTTC. Amino acids: CAWSVPSRGYADEQFF. Variable domain in full (rest from reference TRBV30 and TRBJ2-1): SQTIHQWPATLVQPVGSPLSLECTVEGTSNPNLYWYRQAAGRGLQLLFYSVGIGQISSEVPQNLSASRPQDRQFILSSKKLLLSDSGFYLCAWSVPSRGYADEQFFGPGTRLTVL.

The V gene is TRBV30, the J gene TRBJ1-2, with a possible D match to TRBD1 (5 bases). Germline V gene data show CDR1 as GTSNPN and CDR2 as SVGIG (reference sequence). V was pared by 0 bases and J by 8 bases, with 13 bases between. The CDR3 spans 13 residues. The chain's CDR3 is CAWSVGGMGGYTF. The DNA of the CDR3 is TGTGCCTGGAGTGTCGGGGGGATGGGGGGCTACACCTTC.

The chain combines TRBV6-5 with TRBJ1-2, with 7 positions matching TRBD1. CDR3 length: 14 residues. The J segment lost 4 bases and the V segment lost 5 bases, leaving 7 bases of the junction unmatched. Germline assignment: CDR1 MNHEY and CDR2 SVGAGI. The CDR3 protein is CASSPGQASYGYTF. Written as DNA, the CDR3 is TGTGCCAGCAGTCCCGGACAGGCGAGCTATGGCTACACCTTC.

This clone was counted a single time. The V gene is TRBV10-3, the J gene TRBJ2-5, with D maybe TRBD2 (5 bases). Germline values: CDR1 ENHRY, CDR2 SYGVKD. This CDR3 has 14 residues. V was shortened by 3 bases and J by 5 bases, with 13 bases between the two germline ends. As DNA, the CDR3 is TGTGCCATCAGTGATTCGGGGATAAAGGAGACCCAGTACTTC. Encoded protein: CAISDSGIKETQYF.

This chain uses TRBV6-5 with TRBJ1-5; 10 nucleotides line up with TRBD1. The germline CDR1 and CDR2 sequences are MNHEY and SVGAGI. The length of the CDR3 is 15 residues. The V segment lost 6 bases and the J segment 5 bases; nucleotides outside the gene matches: 7. The CDR3 is CASRRDRGEDQPQHF. The DNA for the CDR3 is TGTGCCAGCAGAAGGGACAGGGGAGAGGATCAGCCCCAGCATTTT.

V gene TRBV19 combines with J gene TRBJ1-1; 10 bases fit TRBD1. V was clipped by 5 bases and J by 3 bases; unmatched bases: 9. CDR1 is LNHDA and CDR2 is SQIVND in the germline V gene (reference sequence). The CDR3 contains 16 residues. The CDR3 DNA reads as TGTGCCAGTAGTCCTGGGGGACAGGGGAAGGACACTGAAGCTTTCTTT. It translates to CASSPGGQGKDTEAFF.

The chain has TRBV7-3 and TRBJ2-2; 8 nucleotides align to TRBD2. The CDR3 is made up of 16 amino acids. The trim removed 5 bases at V and 6 bases at J, leaving 11 bases unmatched. The germline V gene encodes CDR1 SGHTA and CDR2 FQGTGA. The CDR3 is CASSQPPGLGPGELFF. CDR3 coding DNA: TGTGCCAGCAGCCAGCCCCCGGGACTAGGGCCCGGGGAGCTGTTTTTT.

The J gene is TRBJ1-5, the V gene TRBV5-1; D gene ambiguous. This CDR3 comprises 13 residues. Germline-derived CDR1 and CDR2 are SGHRS and YFSETQ. V dropped 0 bases and J dropped 5 bases, with 6 bases sitting between them. CDR3 sequence reads: CASSLATDQPQHF. The CDR3 nucleotides read TGCGCCAGCAGCTTGGCAACGGATCAGCCCCAGCATTTT.

J is TRBJ2-3 and V is TRBV6-1, with D perhaps TRBD2 (5 bases). CDR3 size: 13 residues. Trimming removed 6 bases at V and 3 bases at J, with 10 bases between. From germline, CDR1 is MNHNS and CDR2 SASEGT. The CDR3 reads CASREVVTDTQYF. In DNA, the CDR3 is TGTGCCAGCAGGGAGGTAGTTACAGATACGCAGTATTTT.

The V call is TRBV5-4, the J call TRBJ2-2; D is perhaps TRBD1 (6 bases). Trimming took 0 bases from V and 7 from J, leaving 10 bases between them. Germline V gene lookup returns CDR1 SGHNT and CDR2 YYREEE (reference sequence). The CDR3 covers 14 residues. The CDR3 coding sequence is TGTGCCAGCAGCTTGGACAGGGAGAACGGGGAGCTGTTTTTT. This sequence encodes CASSLDRENGELFF.

The chain combines TRBV30 with TRBJ2-1; D possibly corresponds to TRBD2 (6 bases). This CDR3 has 13 amino acids. In germline, CDR1 is GTSNPN, CDR2 SVGIG (reference sequence). Trimming left V 1 base short and J 10 bases short, with 14 bases between. In DNA form, the CDR3 reads TGTGCCTGGAGTGAGGGGCTAGCGCAGGAGCAGTTCTTC. The encoded protein is CAWSEGLAQEQFF.

CDR3 protein: CASGELAGGKGEQFF. In DNA, the CDR3 is TGTGCCAGTGGGGAATTAGCGGGAGGCAAGGGTGAGCAGTTCTTC. J is TRBJ2-1 and V is TRBV7-6; 10 bases fit TRBD2. The germline gives CDR1 SGHVS, CDR2 FNYEAQ. V trimming: 9 bases; J trimming: 9 bases; junction bases outside the gene matches: 14. The CDR3 has 15 amino acids.

This rearrangement joins TRBV29-1 to TRBJ2-1; D is perhaps TRBD2 (5 bases). This CDR3 comprises 11 residues. Germline CDR1 reads SQVTM; CDR2 reads ANQGSEA. V shed 4 bases and J shed 6 bases, with 7 bases lying between them. CDR3 amino acids: CSVGLANEQFF. CDR3 bases: TGCAGCGTTGGGCTAGCCAATGAGCAGTTCTTC.

The rearrangement joins TRBV21-1 to TRBJ2-3; the table assigns TRBD2, which was not confirmed against the DNA. TRBV21-1 is marked as a pseudogene. CDR3 length: 17 amino acids. The CDR3 nucleotides are TGTGCCAGCAGCAACGCTAGCGGGAGGGGTAAGACAGATACGCAGTATTTT. As protein: CASSNASGRGKTDTQYF.